Listed below are T cell receptor beta chains from one sample, sequenced in a study of Graves' ophthalmopathy and Graves' hyperthyroidism. TCRdb re-called the multiplex PCR reads with MiXCR, one entry per CDR3 protein. The table records hundreds of thousands of distinct CDR3 sequences, about 41% of them present only once. The source material was peripheral blood. Receptors were obtained from an adult man with Graves' ophthalmopathy. Each CDR3 is given with its conserved first and last residue. D genes are given only for firm matches. Clone size is not always given. Where it is, it says once, few, many or a class for expanded clones.

.	TRBJ2-2	TRBD2	TRBV29-1	TGCAGCGTCCGAGGTAGCGGGAGTGTCACCGGGGAGCTGTTTTTT	CSVRGSGSVTGELFF
many	TRBJ1-4	TRBD1	TRBV2	TGTGCCAGCAGTGCACAGGGGGAGGGAGGGAAACTGTTTTTT	CASSAQGEGGKLFF
few	TRBJ2-7	.	TRBV9	TGTGCCAGCCGCGCGGCAGGGGCATCCTACGAGCAGTACTTC	CASRAAGASYEQYF
once	TRBJ1-4	TRBD1	TRBV24-1	TGTGCCACCAGTGATCCACCGGGACAGGGTGGAAAACTGTTTTTT	CATSDPPGQGGKLFF
.	TRBJ2-2	TRBD2	TRBV4-2	TGTGCCAGCAGCACCCAAAAGGCCGGGACTAGCGGGAGTAGGAGAAGGACCGGGGAGCTGTTTTTT	CASSTQKAGTSGSRRRTGELFF
.	TRBJ2-1	.	TRBV29-1	TGCAGCGTTGATGACAATGAGCAGTTCTTC	CSVDDNEQFF
.	TRBJ1-6	TRBD1	TRBV19	TGTGCCAGTAGTAAGTGGTCCGGGACAGGGGGTTCACCCCTCCACTTT	CASSKWSGTGGSPLHF
many	TRBJ2-7	.	TRBV20-1	TGCAGTGCTTCCCCCGGGACGGAGTCCTACGAGCAGTACTTC	CSASPGTESYEQYF
many	TRBJ2-7	.	TRBV7-6	TGTGCCAGCAGCCCCAGACGGTCCAGGGACTACGAGCAGTACTTC	CASSPRRSRDYEQYF
many	TRBJ2-7	.	TRBV7-3	TGTGCCAGCAGCTTAACGAGGTTGGGTGAGCAGTACTTC	CASSLTRLGEQYF
.	TRBJ1-2	TRBD1	TRBV29-1	TGCAGCCAGGGACAGGGGGCGCGGTATGGCTACACCTTC	CSQGQGARYGYTF
many	TRBJ1-2	TRBD1	TRBV12-3/TRBV12-4	TGTGCCAGCAGTCCGGGACAGGGCCTGGGGGGCTACACCTTC	CASSPGQGLGGYTF
many	TRBJ1-2	.	TRBV25-1	TGTGCCAGCAGTGAATTAGGGAACTATGGCTACACCTTC	CASSELGNYGYTF
.	TRBJ1-2	.	TRBV12-3/TRBV12-4	TGTGCCAGCAGTTTTAGGTCCGGGGGCTATGGCTACACCTTC	CASSFRSGGYGYTF
few	TRBJ1-2	.	TRBV7-9	TGCGCCAGCAGCCAAGAACCAAGGGGCTACACCTTC	CASSQEPRGYTF
many	TRBJ2-7	.	TRBV13	TGTGCCAGCAGCTTACGTCCAGGGAACGAGCAGTACTTC	CASSLRPGNEQYF
.	TRBJ1-6	.	TRBV12-5	TGTGCTAGTGGTCCGGACGGGAGTAGCCTCCACTTT	CASGPDGSSLHF
many	TRBJ2-7	.	TRBV12-3/TRBV12-4	TGTGCCAGCAGTTTGACCCTCAAGTTGGACGAGCAGTACTTC	CASSLTLKLDEQYF
.	TRBJ1-1	TRBD1	TRBV14	TGTGCCAGCAGCCAAGATGGGACAGCGAACACTGAAGCTTTCTTT	CASSQDGTANTEAFF
many	TRBJ2-7	TRBD1	TRBV6-6	TGTGCCAGCAGTCCAGGGGGCCGAACCTACGAGCAGTACTTC	CASSPGGRTYEQYF
.	TRBJ2-7	TRBD1	TRBV5-1	TGCGCCAGCAGCGGGGGACAGGGCATCTACGAGCAGTGCTTC	CASSGGQGIYEQCF
many	TRBJ2-5	.	TRBV12-3/TRBV12-4	TGTGCCAGCACAACGGACAGAGAGACCCAGTACTTC	CASTTDRETQYF
many	TRBJ1-1	TRBD1	TRBV10-1	TGCGCCAGCAGAGCAGGGGGCATCAGGAACACTGAAGCTTTCTTT	CASRAGGIRNTEAFF
few	TRBJ2-7	.	TRBV5-8	TGTGCCAGCAGCTTTCCCGGTGAGACCTACGAGCAGTACTTC	CASSFPGETYEQYF
many	TRBJ2-7	.	TRBV29-1	TGCAGCGTTGAGAAGGGTAACGAGCAGTACTTC	CSVEKGNEQYF
.	TRBJ1-4	TRBD1	TRBV9	TGTGCCAGCAGCGGCCGGGACAGGGGGCGGAATGAAAAACTGTTTTTT	CASSGRDRGRNEKLFF
.	TRBJ1-3	TRBD1	TRBV12-3/TRBV12-4	TGTGCCAGCAGTTTCGACAGGGGGAGCTCTGGAAACACCATATATTTT	CASSFDRGSSGNTIYF
once	TRBJ2-6	TRBD2	TRBV5-1	TGCGCCAGCAGCTTGGGCAGCGGGAGGGCCAACGTCCTGACTTTC	CASSLGSGRANVLTF
.	TRBJ2-1	.	TRBV25-1	TGTGCCAGCAGTGCGACTAGCAATGAGCAGTTCTTC	CASSATSNEQFF
.	TRBJ2-7	.	TRBV27	TGTGCCAGCAGTTTCGGTTCGGTCTACGAGCAGTACTTC	CASSFGSVYEQYF
.	TRBJ1-6	.	TRBV2	TGTGCCAGCATTTCAGGGTCAGGGGCTATATCCCTCCACTTT	CASISGSGAISLHF
many	TRBJ1-5	TRBD1	TRBV19	TGTGCCAGTAGTATCGCCGGGACAGGAAACAATCAGCCCCAGCATTTT	CASSIAGTGNNQPQHF
.	TRBJ2-7	TRBD1	TRBV24-1	TGTGCCACCAGTGATTTGTCCCGGGACAGGGAATTCTACGAGCAGTACTTC	CATSDLSRDREFYEQYF
.	TRBJ2-7	TRBD1	TRBV6-4	TGTGCCATCAGTGGTGGGGACAGGGGGTCTGGCGAGCAGTACTTC	CAISGGDRGSGEQYF
.	TRBJ2-6	.	TRBV29-1	TGCAGCGTGACGGCCACTGGGGCCAACGTCCTGACTTTC	CSVTATGANVLTF
few	TRBJ1-2	.	TRBV12-3/TRBV12-4	TGTGCCAGCAGTTTTGGAGTGGTCTATGGCTACACCTTC	CASSFGVVYGYTF
few	TRBJ1-5	.	TRBV5-5	TGTGCCAGCAGCCAAGTTGAAGCGCTGGGCGACGGGAATCAGCCCCAGCATTTT	CASSQVEALGDGNQPQHF
.	TRBJ1-1	.	TRBV3-1	TGTGCCAGCAGCCAAGACAGGGTATTGGCTTTCTTT	CASSQDRVLAFF
many	TRBJ2-7	.	TRBV25-1	TGTGCCAGCAGTGAATGGCCAGGGCTCGACGAGCAGTACTTC	CASSEWPGLDEQYF
.	TRBJ2-7	TRBD1	TRBV29-1	TGCAGCCGAAACAGGGGTGGCAATGACTACGAGCAGTACTTC	CSRNRGGNDYEQYF
many	TRBJ1-5	.	TRBV20-1	TGCAGTGCTAGCATGGACGGTTCCGATCAGCCCCAGCATTTT	CSASMDGSDQPQHF
many	TRBJ1-1	.	TRBV6-1	TGTGCCAGCCGGGACATTAACATGAACACTGAAGCTTTCTTT	CASRDINMNTEAFF
many	TRBJ1-5	.	TRBV7-2	TGTGCCAGCAGCCAAAACAGAGGAGGTAGCAATCAGCCCCAGCATTTT	CASSQNRGGSNQPQHF
many	TRBJ1-5	.	TRBV19	TGTGCCAGTAGTGGAGGGCCGGGTCAGCCCCAGCATTTT	CASSGGPGQPQHF
.	TRBJ1-1	.	TRBV4-1	TGTGCCAGCAGCCAAGATGGCGCAGGGTCCCCGAACACTGAAGCTTTCTTT	CASSQDGAGSPNTEAFF